One and the same sample provided the 19 T cell receptor beta chains below, sequenced in a study of blood T cell repertoires in COVID-19 (TCRdb year 2020). The library was prepared using the immunoSEQ multiplex PCR assay. The table was pulled from immuneACCESS by TCRdb, which kept in-frame rearrangements only. Such tables lose some clones; where checked, under half of the loss comes from unresolved V genes, and the rest has no known cause. This sample lists 200,000 to 300,000 clones; 87% were detected once. The ten largest clones add up to roughly 3% of the sample. Sequenced input: peripheral blood. These receptor sequences come from a man aged 18-30 years with active or convalescent COVID-19.

The gene calls are TRBV5-1 and TRBJ1-1; D may be TRBD1 (6 bases). This CDR3 is built from 14 residues. CDR1 and CDR2 (germline): SGHRS, YFSETQ. V lost 5 bases to trimming and J lost 5 bases, with 16 bases between them. CDR3 protein: CASRLQGLRTEAFF. CDR3 bases: TGCGCCAGCAGGCTACAGGGATTAAGGACTGAAGCTTTCTTT.

This rearrangement joins TRBV6-2 or TRBV6-3 to TRBJ2-1; TRBD2 aligns across 8 bases. The CDR3 sequence is 16 residues long. Germline lookup yields CDR1 MNHEY and CDR2 SVGEGT. V shed 2 bases and J 6 bases; nucleotides not matched to a gene: 9. CDR3 DNA: TGTGCCAGCAGTTACGGGCTAGCGGGTGATTTCAATGAGCAGTTCTTC. The encoded protein is CASSYGLAGDFNEQFF.

The chain uses TRBV5-6 and TRBJ2-1; D may be TRBD2 (6 bases). CDR3 length: 15 residues. Per the germline V gene, CDR1 is SGHDT and CDR2 is YYEEEE. Trimming cost V 4 bases and J 2 bases, with 13 bases left between them. This chain's CDR3 is CASSPGTSPYNEQFF. CDR3 bases: TGTGCCAGCAGCCCCGGGACTTCCCCCTACAATGAGCAGTTCTTC.

This clone showed up just a few times. The chain employs TRBV7-2 and TRBJ1-2, with D tentatively TRBD1 (5 bases). The CDR3 is 14 residues long. Germline loops: CDR1 SGHTA, CDR2 FQGNSA. Trimming left V 4 bases short and J 7 bases short, with 16 bases between. CDR3 in amino acids: CASSSPQGLGGYTF. DNA for the CDR3: TGTGCCAGCAGCTCCCCCCAGGGTTTAGGTGGCTACACCTTC. The full variable domain, rest sourced from reference TRBV7-2 and TRBJ1-2, is GAGVSQSPSNKVTEKGKDVELRCDPISGHTALYWYRQSLGQGLEFLIYFQGNSAPDKSGLPSDRFSAERTGGSVSTLTIQRTQQEDSAVYLCASSSPQGLGGYTFGSGTRLTVV.

This clone was seen a handful of times. This chain joins TRBV3-1 (or the pseudogene TRBV3-2) and TRBJ2-1; 10 nucleotides agree with TRBD1. V trimming: 4 bases; J trimming: 5 bases; junction bases outside the gene matches: 2. The CDR3 sequence is 14 residues long. Germline assignment: CDR1 LGHDT and CDR2 YNNKEL (reference sequence). CDR3 loop: CASSRQGADNEQFF. For the CDR3, the DNA is TGTGCCAGCAGCCGACAGGGGGCCGACAATGAGCAGTTCTTC.

The chain joins TRBV6-2 or TRBV6-3 to TRBJ1-2; 8 bases match TRBD1. CDR1 MNHEY and CDR2 SVGEGT come from the germline V gene. J lost 8 bases, V lost 6 bases, and 8 bases had no gene match. CDR3 length equals 13 residues. The CDR3 DNA sequence: TGTGCCAGCAGCTCGGGACAGGCGAGCGGCTACACCTTC. Protein sequence: CASSSGQASGYTF.

This chain links TRBV7-9 with TRBJ2-2; 10 bases align to TRBD2. The CDR3 has 16 residues. Germline V CDR1 and CDR2: SEHNR, FQNEAQ (reference sequence). Trimming cost V 3 bases and J 0 bases; bases outside gene matches: 1. CDR3 nucleotide sequence: TGTGCCAGCAGCTTTAGCGGGGGGACGAACACCGGGGAGCTGTTTTTT. Its translation: CASSFSGGTNTGELFF.

The chain employs TRBV29-1 and TRBJ1-1, with TRBD1 matching 10 bases. This CDR3 is built from 15 residues. Germline V gene sequence: CDR1 SQVTM, CDR2 ANQGSEA. Germline trimming cut 6 bases from V and 0 bases from J; bases unmatched to any gene: 7. CDR3 nucleotide sequence: TGCAGCGTGGGGAGGACAGGGGGAATGAACACTGAAGCTTTCTTT. This sequence encodes CSVGRTGGMNTEAFF.

The DNA for the CDR3 is TGTGCCAGCACCCCCGGGGCAGGGGGTCCCTACAATGAGCAGTTCTTC. Protein sequence: CASTPGAGGPYNEQFF. The chain has TRBV7-3 and TRBJ2-1; 7 bases line up with TRBD1. The germline gives CDR1 SGHTA, CDR2 FQGTGA. The CDR3 spans 16 residues. The ends lost 7 bases at V and 2 bases at J; junction bases unmatched: 11.

The table lists this clone with a few counts. DNA of the CDR3: TGTGCCAGCAGACTCTACAGGAACACTGAAGCTTTCTTT. Its translation is CASRLYRNTEAFF. V usage is TRBV6-5 and J usage is TRBJ1-1; D ambiguous. Germline V gene lookup returns CDR1 MNHEY and CDR2 SVGAGI. The length of the CDR3 is 13 residues. The V end lost 6 bases, the J end lost 1 base, and 9 bases lay between the germline ends.

The rearrangement links TRBV2 to TRBJ1-5, with D possibly being TRBD1 (6 bases). Deletions cut 7 bases from V and 2 bases from J, with 12 bases between. The CDR3 totals 14 residues. In germline, CDR1 is SNHLY, CDR2 FYNNEI. The CDR3 nucleotides read TGTGCCAGCAATCAGGGGTTGGGCAATCAGCCCCAGCATTTT. This gives the protein CASNQGLGNQPQHF.

This chain uses TRBV5-1 with TRBJ2-3, with D perhaps matching TRBD2 (7 bases). This CDR3 spans 15 amino acids. CDR1 and CDR2 (germline): SGHRS, YFSETQ. The V end lost 4 bases, the J end lost 2 bases, and 14 bases lay between the germline ends. CDR3 protein: CASSPFGGATDTQYF. The CDR3 bases are TGCGCCAGCAGCCCTTTTGGGGGGGCCACAGATACGCAGTATTTT.

V is TRBV15 and J is TRBJ2-2; 10 bases fit TRBD2. J lost 7 bases, V lost 0 bases, and 5 bases had no gene match. CDR3 length: 16 amino acids. Germline CDR1 LNHNV, CDR2 YYDKDF (reference sequence). In DNA form, the CDR3 reads TGTGCCACCAGCAGAGATAAAGCGGGGGGGCACGGGGAGCTGTTTTTT. The encoded protein is CATSRDKAGGHGELFF.

The rearrangement links TRBV19 to TRBJ2-3; 11 bases line up with TRBD2. CDR3 length: 12 amino acids. The V and J ends lost 5 bases and 14 bases, in that order; junction bases with no gene match: 6. Germline CDR1 and CDR2: LNHDA and SQIVND (reference sequence). CDR3 sequence: CASSFSGGAVYF. DNA of the CDR3: TGTGCCAGTAGTTTTAGCGGGGGGGCGGTGTATTTT.

As DNA, the CDR3 is TGTGCCAGCAGTGAAAGGAGGGGGGGAGGAGGGGAAGGTCAGCCCCAGCATTTT. Protein: CASSERRGGGGEGQPQHF. The V gene is TRBV6-1, the J gene TRBJ1-5, with a weak D call TRBD1 (6 bases). Germline V gene lookup returns CDR1 MNHNS and CDR2 SASEGT. With 2 bases removed from V and 6 bases from J, the gap between germline ends came to 23 bases. CDR3 length: 18 amino acids.

The CDR3 sequence: CASSFFRTGKSYEQYF. Here the CDR3 DNA reads TGTGCCAGCAGCTTTTTTCGGACAGGGAAATCCTACGAGCAGTACTTC. V and J are TRBV5-6 and TRBJ2-7; TRBD1 aligns across 8 bases. The J segment lost 1 base and the V segment lost 2 bases, leaving 8 bases of the junction unmatched. The CDR3 totals 16 residues. The germline V gene has CDR1 SGHDT and CDR2 YYEEEE.

The chain combines TRBV10-1 with TRBJ2-3, with 8 bases fitting TRBD2. In germline, CDR1 is WNHNN, CDR2 SYGVQD (reference sequence). CDR3 length: 16 residues. Trimming at V came to 3 bases and at J to 4 bases, leaving 9 bases not matched to a gene. DNA of the CDR3: TGCGCCAGCAGTGAAGGACTAGCCGCCACCGCAGATACGCAGTATTTT. It codes for CASSEGLAATADTQYF.

The V call is TRBV11-2, the J call TRBJ1-2, with 7 bases identical to TRBD1. Germline CDR1 and CDR2: SGHAT and FQNNGV. The CDR3 covers 13 residues. V was clipped by 3 bases and J by 4 bases; unmatched bases: 2. The CDR3 protein is CASSLDRSYGYTF. CDR3 in DNA: TGTGCCAGCAGCTTGGACAGGTCCTATGGCTACACCTTC.

CDR3 region: CASSPGLRDGAKNIQYF. In DNA, the CDR3 is TGTGCCAGCAGCCCCGGGTTGCGCGACGGGGCCAAAAACATTCAGTACTTC. V usage is TRBV11-2 and J usage is TRBJ2-4; D is uncertain. In germline, CDR1 is SGHAT, CDR2 FQNNGV. The V end was cut by 5 bases, the J end by 1 base, with 18 bases between. The CDR3 loop spans 17 amino acids.